The present T cell receptor (beta chain) was sequenced within a study of regulatory T cells in long-lasting Graves disease. Described time point: newly diagnosed GD, antithyroid drugs for less than 3 months. Making the TCR library involved RNA that had been extracted from PBMCs. Many counts were recorded for this clonotype. In building TCR beta libraries, iRepertoire HTBI primers were used together with Arm-PCR of CDR3 regions. Via MiXCR, TCRdb re-called the multiplex PCR reads, giving one row per CDR3 protein. The sample has 540,000 or so distinct CDR3 sequences, 13% seen once. The germline CDR1 and CDR2 sequences are SGHTA and FQGNSA. The V end was cut by 6 bases, the J end by 4 bases, with 11 bases between. The length of the CDR3 is 13 residues. These same records also appear under a second study, on T cells in Graves' hyperthyroidism and ophthalmopathy.

Sequencing was performed on peripheral blood mononuclear cells (PBMCs), taken at new diagnosis, from a patient treated with antithyroid drugs. The J gene is TRBJ2-3, the V gene TRBV7-2; D unclear. This sequence originates from a man younger than 40 with Graves disease. CDR3 protein: CASSRQVSDTQYF. The CDR3 nucleotides are TGTGCCAGCAGTCGCCAGGTGTCAGATACGCAGTATTTT.